Below, one T cell receptor beta chain is given with its context. This entry is derived from a study of T cell repertoires in cytomegalovirus infection. TCRdb re-called the reads with MiXCR, one entry per CDR3 protein. The repertoire holds hundreds of thousands of distinct CDR3 sequences, with roughly a sixth as singletons. CDR1 is DFQATT and CDR2 is SNEGSKA in the germline V gene (reference sequence). The CDR3 sequence is 17 residues long. V was trimmed by 5 bases and J by 5 bases, leaving 27 bases between them. The chain is built from TRBV20-1 and TRBJ2-5, with TRBD2 as a possible D gene (7 bases). Sample: PBMCs. The receptor comes from a human donor in good health (CMV status not recorded). Some clones in this sample may be carry-over from other donors' samples. CDR3 nucleotides: TGCAGTGCTCCGCCACCGGGACGGGGGGCGACCTGGGAGACCCAGTACTTC. Translated: CSAPPPGRGATWETQYF.